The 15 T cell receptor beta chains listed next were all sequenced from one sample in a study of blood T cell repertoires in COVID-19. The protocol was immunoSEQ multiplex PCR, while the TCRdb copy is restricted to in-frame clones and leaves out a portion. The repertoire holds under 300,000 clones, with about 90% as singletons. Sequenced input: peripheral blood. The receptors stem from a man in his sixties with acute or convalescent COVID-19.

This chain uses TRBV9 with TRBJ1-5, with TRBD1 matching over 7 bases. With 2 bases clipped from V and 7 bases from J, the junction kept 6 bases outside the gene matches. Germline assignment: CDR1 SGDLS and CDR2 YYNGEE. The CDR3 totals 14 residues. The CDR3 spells CASSVTGAGQPQHF. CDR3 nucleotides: TGTGCCAGCAGCGTTACAGGGGCCGGCCAGCCCCAGCATTTT.

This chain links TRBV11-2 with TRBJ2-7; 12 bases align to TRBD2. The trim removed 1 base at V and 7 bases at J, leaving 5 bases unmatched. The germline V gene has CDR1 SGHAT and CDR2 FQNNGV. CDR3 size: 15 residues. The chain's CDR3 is CASSLGLAGDVEQYF. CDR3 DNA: TGTGCCAGCAGCTTAGGACTAGCGGGGGACGTAGAGCAGTACTTC. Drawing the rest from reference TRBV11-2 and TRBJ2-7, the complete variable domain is EAGVAQSPRYKIIEKRQSVAFWCNPISGHATLYWYQQILGQGPKLLIQFQNNGVVDDSQLPKDRFSAERLKGVDSTLKIQPAKLEDSAVYLCASSLGLAGDVEQYFGPGTRLTVT.

The CDR3 region is CASSKDRWNGYTF. In DNA, the CDR3 is TGTGCCAGCAGCAAGGACAGGTGGAATGGCTACACCTTC. The chain links TRBV6-2 or TRBV6-3 to TRBJ1-2, with 7 positions matching TRBD1. V shed 6 bases, J shed 6 bases, and the junction held 7 bases outside the gene matches. CDR3 size: 13 residues. Germline assignment: CDR1 MNHEY and CDR2 SVGEGT.

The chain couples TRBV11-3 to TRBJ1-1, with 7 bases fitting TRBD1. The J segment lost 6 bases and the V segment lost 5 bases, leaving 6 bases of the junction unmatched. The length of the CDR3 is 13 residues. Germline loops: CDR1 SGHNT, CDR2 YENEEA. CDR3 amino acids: CASSHGQVSEAFF. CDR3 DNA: TGTGCCAGCAGCCACGGACAGGTCTCTGAAGCTTTCTTT.

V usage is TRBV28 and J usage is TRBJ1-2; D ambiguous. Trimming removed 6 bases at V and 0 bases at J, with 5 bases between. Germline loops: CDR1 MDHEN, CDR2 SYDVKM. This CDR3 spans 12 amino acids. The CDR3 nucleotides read TGTGCCAGCAGGGTAGCTAACTATGGCTACACCTTC. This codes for CASRVANYGYTF.

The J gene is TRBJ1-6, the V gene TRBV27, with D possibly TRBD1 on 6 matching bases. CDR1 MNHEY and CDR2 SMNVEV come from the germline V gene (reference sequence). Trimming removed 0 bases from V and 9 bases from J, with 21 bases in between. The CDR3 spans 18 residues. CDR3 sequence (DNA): TGTGCCAGCAGTTTATCCCTTTCGAGACAGGCCCCTCGTTCACCCCTCCACTTT. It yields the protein CASSLSLSRQAPRSPLHF.

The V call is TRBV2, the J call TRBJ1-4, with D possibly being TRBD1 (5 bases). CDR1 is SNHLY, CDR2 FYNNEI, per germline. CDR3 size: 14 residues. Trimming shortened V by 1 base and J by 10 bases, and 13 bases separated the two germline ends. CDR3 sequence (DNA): TGTGCCAGCAGTGAAGGGGCAGGGCGGGGAAAACTGTTTTTT. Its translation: CASSEGAGRGKLFF.

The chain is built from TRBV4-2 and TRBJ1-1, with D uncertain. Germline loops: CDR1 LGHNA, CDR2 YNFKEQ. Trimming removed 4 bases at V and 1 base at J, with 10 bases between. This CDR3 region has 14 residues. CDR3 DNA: TGTGCCAGCAGCCTGACATTGAGGAACACTGAAGCTTTCTTT. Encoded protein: CASSLTLRNTEAFF.

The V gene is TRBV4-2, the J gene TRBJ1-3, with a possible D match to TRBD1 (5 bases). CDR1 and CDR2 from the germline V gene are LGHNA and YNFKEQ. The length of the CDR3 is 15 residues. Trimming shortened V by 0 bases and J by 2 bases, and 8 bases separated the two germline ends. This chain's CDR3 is CASSQDPGPGNTIYF. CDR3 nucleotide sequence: TGTGCCAGCAGCCAAGACCCAGGGCCTGGAAACACCATATATTTT.

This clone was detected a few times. The CDR3 region has the DNA TGTGCCAGCAGCTCGCCCCCCGGGTCCGCGAACACCGGGGAGCTGTTTTTT. Amino acids: CASSSPPGSANTGELFF. The genes are TRBV7-9 and TRBJ2-2; no clear D. The CDR3 runs 17 residues. V was clipped by 4 bases and J by 0 bases, with 15 bases between them. Germline V gene data show CDR1 as SEHNR and CDR2 as FQNEAQ (reference sequence).

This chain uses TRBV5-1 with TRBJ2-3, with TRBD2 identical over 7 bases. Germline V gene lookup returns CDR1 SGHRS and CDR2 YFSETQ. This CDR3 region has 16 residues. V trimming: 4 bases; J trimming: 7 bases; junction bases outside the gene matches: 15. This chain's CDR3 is CASSPMGGNGINTQYF. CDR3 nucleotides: TGCGCCAGCAGCCCCATGGGGGGGAACGGTATCAATACGCAGTATTTT.

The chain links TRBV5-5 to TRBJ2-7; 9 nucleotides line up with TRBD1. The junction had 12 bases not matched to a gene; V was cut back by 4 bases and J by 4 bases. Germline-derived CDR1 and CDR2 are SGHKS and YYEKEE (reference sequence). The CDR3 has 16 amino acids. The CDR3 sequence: CASSKTGTGRGYEQYF. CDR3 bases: TGTGCCAGCAGCAAGACCGGGACAGGGAGGGGGTACGAGCAGTACTTC.

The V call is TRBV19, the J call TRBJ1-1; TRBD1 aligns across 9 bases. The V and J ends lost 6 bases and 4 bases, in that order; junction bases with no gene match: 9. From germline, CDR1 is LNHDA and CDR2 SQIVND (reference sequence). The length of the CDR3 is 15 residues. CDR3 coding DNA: TGTGCCAGTAGCCTCTCGGACAGGGGATCCACTGAAGCTTTCTTT. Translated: CASSLSDRGSTEAFF.

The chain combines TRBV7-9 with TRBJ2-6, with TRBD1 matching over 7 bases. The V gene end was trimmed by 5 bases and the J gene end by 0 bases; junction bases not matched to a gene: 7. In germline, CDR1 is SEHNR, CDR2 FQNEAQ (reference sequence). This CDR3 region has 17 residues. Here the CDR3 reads CASSPGQFLSGANVLTF. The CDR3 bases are TGTGCCAGCAGCCCGGGACAGTTCCTCTCTGGGGCCAACGTCCTGACTTTC.

The CDR3 protein is CASSLARGLAGGTYEQYF. CDR3 coding DNA: TGTGCCAGCAGCTTAGCGCGCGGACTAGCGGGGGGGACCTACGAGCAGTACTTC. This rearrangement joins TRBV7-8 to TRBJ2-7; 15 bases align to TRBD2. The CDR3 runs to 18 residues. Trimming took 0 bases from V and 2 from J; bases not matched to a gene: 5. Looked up from germline, CDR1 is SGHVS and CDR2 is FQNEAQ.